This T cell receptor beta chain was found in a study of glioma-infiltrating T cells after dendritic cell vaccination. Looking at the study overall: Dendritic cell vaccination trial patients had either newly diagnosed or recurrent glioblastoma.

The primer mix had 60 V beta and 13 J beta primers. Method: immunoSEQ multiplex PCR; TCRdb's copy keeps in-frame clones and lacks some. The table has roughly 90,000 clones, around 86% seen once. Trimming stripped 0 bases from V and 1 base from J, with 7 bases between. CDR1 and CDR2 (germline): SGDLS, YYNGEE. The CDR3 is 14 amino acids. Study results and limitations: Complete blood and tumor specimen sets were limited to few patients.

Blood PBMC samples: pre-vaccination, two weeks post third vaccination, and at tumor progression. Comments on this clone: Antigen: not known.

This sequence joins TRBV9 and TRBJ2-5, with D unresolved. Sample: blood, taken before dendritic cell vaccination. The source of this sequence is a human donor with glioblastoma. CDR3 DNA sequence: TGTGCCAGCAGCGTAGGGAGTAGCCAAGAGACCCAGTACTTC. It codes for CASSVGSSQETQYF.